Sequencing of this T cell receptor (beta chain) was carried out in a study of T cell responses to AZD1222 COVID-19 vaccine. Sequenced by immunoSEQ multiplex PCR; TCRdb stores in-frame clones only, minus some. Seen here are 180,000 or so clones, approximately 91% observed once, and the top ten hold around 1.9%. Study results and limitations: No day 14 peak samples; only post-peak repertoires were characterized. Dominant at 160-218 and 743-854, vaccine-associated CD4 TCRs also spanned spike.

The study pooled second doses at about 4 or about 12 weeks. Comment on this clone: What it binds is not known.

The source was peripheral blood, collected 28 days after the second AZD1222 dose. This receptor was taken from an adult who received the AZD1222 COVID-19 vaccine.

CDR3 bases: TGTGCCAGCAGTCCCGTTGGTAATTCACCCCTCCACTTT. This sequence encodes CASSPVGNSPLHF. The V call is TRBV27, the J call TRBJ1-6; no reliable D call. Germline values: CDR1 MNHEY, CDR2 SMNVEV (reference sequence). The CDR3 is 13 amino acids. Trimming removed 5 bases at V and 6 bases at J, with 8 bases between.